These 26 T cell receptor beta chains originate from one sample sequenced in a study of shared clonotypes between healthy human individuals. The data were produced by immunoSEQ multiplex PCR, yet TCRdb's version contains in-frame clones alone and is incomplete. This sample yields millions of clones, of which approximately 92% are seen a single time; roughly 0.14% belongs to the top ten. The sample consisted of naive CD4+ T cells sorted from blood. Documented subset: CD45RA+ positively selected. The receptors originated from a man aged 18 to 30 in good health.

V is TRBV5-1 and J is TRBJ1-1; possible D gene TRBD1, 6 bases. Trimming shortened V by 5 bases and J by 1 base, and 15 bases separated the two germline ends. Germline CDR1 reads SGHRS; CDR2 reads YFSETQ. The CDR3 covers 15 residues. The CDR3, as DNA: TGCGCCAGCAGGGGGGCCCTGATATCGAACACTGAAGCTTTCTTT. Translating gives CASRGALISNTEAFF.

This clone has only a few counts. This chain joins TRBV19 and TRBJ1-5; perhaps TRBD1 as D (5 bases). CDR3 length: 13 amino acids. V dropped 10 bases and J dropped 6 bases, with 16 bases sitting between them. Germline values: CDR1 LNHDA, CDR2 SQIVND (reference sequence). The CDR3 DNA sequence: TGTGCCACCGGCCAGGGCTACGGTCAGCCCCAGCATTTT. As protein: CATGQGYGQPQHF.

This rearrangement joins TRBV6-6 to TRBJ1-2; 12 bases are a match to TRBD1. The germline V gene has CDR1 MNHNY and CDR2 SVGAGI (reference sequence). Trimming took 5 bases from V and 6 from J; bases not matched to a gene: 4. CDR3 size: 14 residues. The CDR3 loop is CASSQGQGANGYTF. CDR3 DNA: TGTGCCAGCAGTCAGGGACAGGGGGCAAATGGCTACACCTTC.

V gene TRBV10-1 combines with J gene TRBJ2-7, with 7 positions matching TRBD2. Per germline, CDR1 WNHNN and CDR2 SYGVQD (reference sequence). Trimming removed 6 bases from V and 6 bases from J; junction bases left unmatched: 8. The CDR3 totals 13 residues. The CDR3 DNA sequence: TGCGCCAGCAGCTCTAGCGGTCTTCGCGAGCAGTACTTC. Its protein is CASSSSGLREQYF.

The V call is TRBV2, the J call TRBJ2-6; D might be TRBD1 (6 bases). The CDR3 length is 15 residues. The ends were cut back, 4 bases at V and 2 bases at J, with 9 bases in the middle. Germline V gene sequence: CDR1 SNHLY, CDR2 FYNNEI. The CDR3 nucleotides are TGTGCCAGCAGTGGTAACAGGGCTGGGGCCAACGTCCTGACTTTC. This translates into CASSGNRAGANVLTF.

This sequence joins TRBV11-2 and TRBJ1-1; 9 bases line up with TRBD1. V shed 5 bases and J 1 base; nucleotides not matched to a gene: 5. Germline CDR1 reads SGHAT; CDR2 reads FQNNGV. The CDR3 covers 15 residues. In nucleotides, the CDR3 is TGTGCCAGCAGCCCGCAGGGACAGGGGAACACTGAAGCTTTCTTT. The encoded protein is CASSPQGQGNTEAFF. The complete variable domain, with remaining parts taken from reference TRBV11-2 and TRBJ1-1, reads EAGVAQSPRYKIIEKRQSVAFWCNPISGHATLYWYQQILGQGPKLLIQFQNNGVVDDSQLPKDRFSAERLKGVDSTLKIQPAKLEDSAVYLCASSPQGQGNTEAFFGQGTRLTVV.

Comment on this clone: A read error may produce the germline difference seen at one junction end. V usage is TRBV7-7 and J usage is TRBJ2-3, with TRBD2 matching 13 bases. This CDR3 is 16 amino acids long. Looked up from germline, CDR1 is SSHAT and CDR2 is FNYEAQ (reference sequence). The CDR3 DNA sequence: TGTGCTAGCAGCGCGAGGACTAGCGGGGGCTCAGATACGCAGTATTTT. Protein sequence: CASSARTSGGSDTQYF.

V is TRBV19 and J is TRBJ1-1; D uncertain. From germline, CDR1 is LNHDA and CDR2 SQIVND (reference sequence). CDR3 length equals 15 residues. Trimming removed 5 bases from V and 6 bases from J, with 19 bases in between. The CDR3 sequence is CASSQTPAARAEAFF. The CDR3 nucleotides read TGTGCCAGTAGTCAGACCCCAGCTGCGAGGGCTGAAGCTTTCTTT. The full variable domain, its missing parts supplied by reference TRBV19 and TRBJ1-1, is DGGITQSPKYLFRKEGQNVTLSCEQNLNHDAMYWYRQDPGQGLRLIYYSQIVNDFQKGDIAEGYSVSREKKESFPLTVTSAQKNPTAFYLCASSQTPAARAEAFFGQGTRLTVV.

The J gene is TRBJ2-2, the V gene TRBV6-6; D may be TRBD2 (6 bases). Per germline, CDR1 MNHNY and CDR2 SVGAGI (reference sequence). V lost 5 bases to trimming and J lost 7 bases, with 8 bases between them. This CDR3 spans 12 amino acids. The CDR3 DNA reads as TGTGCCAGCAGTGCGCGGGGCGGGGAGCTGTTTTTT. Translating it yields CASSARGGELFF.

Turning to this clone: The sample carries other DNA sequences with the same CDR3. Written as DNA, the CDR3 is TGCGCCAGCAGCCTGACTGGTAGCTCCTATAATTCACCCCTCCACTTT. This translates into CASSLTGSSYNSPLHF. The J gene is TRBJ1-6, the V gene TRBV5-1; D is ambiguous. The CDR3 extends over 16 amino acids. Trimming shortened V by 4 bases and J by 0 bases, and 11 bases separated the two germline ends. Germline CDR1 is SGHRS and CDR2 is YFSETQ.

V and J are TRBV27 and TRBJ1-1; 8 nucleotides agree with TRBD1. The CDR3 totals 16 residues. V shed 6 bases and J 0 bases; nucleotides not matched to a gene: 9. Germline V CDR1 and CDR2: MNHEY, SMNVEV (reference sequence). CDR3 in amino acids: CASRGQGGLMNTEAFF. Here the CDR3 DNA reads TGTGCCAGCAGAGGACAGGGTGGACTCATGAACACTGAAGCTTTCTTT.

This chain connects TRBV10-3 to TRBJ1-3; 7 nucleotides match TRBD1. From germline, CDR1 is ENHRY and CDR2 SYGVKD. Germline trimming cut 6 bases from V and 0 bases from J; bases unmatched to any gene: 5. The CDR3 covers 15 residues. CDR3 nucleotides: TGTGCCATCAGCCAGGGACAGACCTCTGGAAACACCATATATTTT. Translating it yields CAISQGQTSGNTIYF.

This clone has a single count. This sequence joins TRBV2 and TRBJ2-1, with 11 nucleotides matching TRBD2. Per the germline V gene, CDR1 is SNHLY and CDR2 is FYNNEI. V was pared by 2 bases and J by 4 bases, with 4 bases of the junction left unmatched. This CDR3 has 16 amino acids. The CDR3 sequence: CASSEKGLAAYNEQFF. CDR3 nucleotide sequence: TGTGCCAGCAGTGAAAAGGGACTAGCGGCGTACAATGAGCAGTTCTTC.

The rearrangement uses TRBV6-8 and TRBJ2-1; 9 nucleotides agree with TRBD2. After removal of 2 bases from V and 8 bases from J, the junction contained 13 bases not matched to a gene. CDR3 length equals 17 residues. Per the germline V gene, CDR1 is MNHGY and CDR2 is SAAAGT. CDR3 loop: CASSYRLAVELLDEQFF. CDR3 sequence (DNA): TGTGCCAGCAGTTACCGACTAGCGGTGGAATTGCTCGATGAGCAGTTCTTC.

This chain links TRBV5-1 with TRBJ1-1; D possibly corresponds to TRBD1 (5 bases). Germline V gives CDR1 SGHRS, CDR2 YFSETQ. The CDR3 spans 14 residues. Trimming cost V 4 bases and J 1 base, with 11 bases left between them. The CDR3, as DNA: TGCGCCAGCAGCCCGGGACTCACGAACACTGAAGCTTTCTTT. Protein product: CASSPGLTNTEAFF. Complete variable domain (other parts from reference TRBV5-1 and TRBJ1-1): KAGVTQTPRYLIKTRGQQVTLSCSPISGHRSVSWYQQTPGQGLQFLFEYFSETQRNKGNFPGRFSGRQFSNSRSEMNVSTLELGDSALYLCASSPGLTNTEAFFGQGTRLTVV.

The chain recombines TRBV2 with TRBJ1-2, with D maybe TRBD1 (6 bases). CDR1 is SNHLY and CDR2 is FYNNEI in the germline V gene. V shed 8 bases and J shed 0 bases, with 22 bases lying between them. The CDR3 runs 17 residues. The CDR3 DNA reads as TGTGCCAGCGGACAGCACGACACCCGGGGACCTAACTATGGCTACACCTTC. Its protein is CASGQHDTRGPNYGYTF.

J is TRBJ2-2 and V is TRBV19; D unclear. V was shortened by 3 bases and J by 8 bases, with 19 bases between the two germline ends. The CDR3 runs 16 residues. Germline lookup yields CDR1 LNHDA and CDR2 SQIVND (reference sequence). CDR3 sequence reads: CASSIKNSPYRGELFF. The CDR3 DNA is TGTGCCAGTAGTATCAAAAACAGTCCCTATAGGGGGGAGCTGTTTTTT.

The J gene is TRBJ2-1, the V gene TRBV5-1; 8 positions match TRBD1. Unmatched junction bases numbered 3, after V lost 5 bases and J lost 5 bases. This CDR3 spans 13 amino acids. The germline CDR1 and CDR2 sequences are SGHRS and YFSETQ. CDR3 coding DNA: TGCGCCAGCAGGGACAGGGTTGACAATGAGCAGTTCTTC. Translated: CASRDRVDNEQFF.

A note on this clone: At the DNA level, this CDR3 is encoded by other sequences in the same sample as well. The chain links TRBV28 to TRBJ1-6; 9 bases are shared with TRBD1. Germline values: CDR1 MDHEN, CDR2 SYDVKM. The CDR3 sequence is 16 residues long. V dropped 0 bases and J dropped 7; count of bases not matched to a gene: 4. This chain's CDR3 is CASSLWGQGANSPLHF. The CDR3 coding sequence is TGTGCCAGCAGTTTATGGGGACAGGGAGCCAATTCACCCCTCCACTTT.

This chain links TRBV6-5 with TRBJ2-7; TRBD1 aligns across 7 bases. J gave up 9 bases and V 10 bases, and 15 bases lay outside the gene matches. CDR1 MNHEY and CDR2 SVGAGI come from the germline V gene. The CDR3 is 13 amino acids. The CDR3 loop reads CATTRTGLGVQYF. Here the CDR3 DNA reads TGTGCCACAACTAGGACAGGACTTGGCGTGCAGTACTTC.

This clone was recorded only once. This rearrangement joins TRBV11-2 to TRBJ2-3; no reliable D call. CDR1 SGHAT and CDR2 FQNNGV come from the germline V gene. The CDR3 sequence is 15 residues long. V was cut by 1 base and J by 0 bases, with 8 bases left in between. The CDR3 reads CASSLGVVSTDTQYF. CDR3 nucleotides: TGTGCCAGCAGCTTAGGAGTGGTTAGCACAGATACGCAGTATTTT.

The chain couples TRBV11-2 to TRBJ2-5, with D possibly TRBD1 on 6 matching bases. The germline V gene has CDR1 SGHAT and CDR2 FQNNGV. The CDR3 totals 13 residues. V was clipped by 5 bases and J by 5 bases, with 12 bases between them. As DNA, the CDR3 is TGTGCCAGCAGCATCAGGGGTCCGGAGACCCAGTACTTC. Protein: CASSIRGPETQYF.

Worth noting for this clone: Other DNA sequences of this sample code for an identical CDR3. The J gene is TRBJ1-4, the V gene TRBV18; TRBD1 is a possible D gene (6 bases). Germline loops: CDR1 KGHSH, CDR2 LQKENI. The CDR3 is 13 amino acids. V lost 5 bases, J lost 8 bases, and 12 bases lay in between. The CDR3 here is CASSTGLGEKLFF. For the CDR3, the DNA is TGTGCCAGCTCAACAGGGTTGGGCGAAAAACTGTTTTTT.

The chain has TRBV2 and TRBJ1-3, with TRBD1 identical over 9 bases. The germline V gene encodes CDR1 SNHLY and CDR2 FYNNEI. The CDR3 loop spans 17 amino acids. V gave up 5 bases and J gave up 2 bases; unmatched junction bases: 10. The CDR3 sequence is CASSTGQGIVAGNTIYF. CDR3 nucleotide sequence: TGTGCCAGCAGTACGGGACAGGGTATCGTCGCTGGAAACACCATATATTTT. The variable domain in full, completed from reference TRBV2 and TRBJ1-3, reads EPEVTQTPSHQVTQMGQEVILRCVPISNHLYFYWYRQILGQKVEFLVSFYNNEISEKSEIFDDQFSVERPDGSNFTLKIRSTKLEDSAMYFCASSTGQGIVAGNTIYFGEGSWLTVV.

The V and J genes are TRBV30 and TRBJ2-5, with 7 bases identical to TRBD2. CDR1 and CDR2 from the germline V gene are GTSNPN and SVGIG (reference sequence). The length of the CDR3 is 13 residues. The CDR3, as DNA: TGTACCCTAACGGGGGGAGACCAAGAGACCCAGTACTTC. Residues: CTLTGGDQETQYF.

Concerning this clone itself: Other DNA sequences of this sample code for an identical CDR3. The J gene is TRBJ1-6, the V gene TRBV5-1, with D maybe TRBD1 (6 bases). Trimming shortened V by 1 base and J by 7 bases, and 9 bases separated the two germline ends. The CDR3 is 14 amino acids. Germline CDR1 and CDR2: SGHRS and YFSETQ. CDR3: CASSLRQGNSPLHF. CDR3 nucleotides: TGCGCCAGCAGCTTGCGTCAGGGGAATTCACCCCTCCACTTT.